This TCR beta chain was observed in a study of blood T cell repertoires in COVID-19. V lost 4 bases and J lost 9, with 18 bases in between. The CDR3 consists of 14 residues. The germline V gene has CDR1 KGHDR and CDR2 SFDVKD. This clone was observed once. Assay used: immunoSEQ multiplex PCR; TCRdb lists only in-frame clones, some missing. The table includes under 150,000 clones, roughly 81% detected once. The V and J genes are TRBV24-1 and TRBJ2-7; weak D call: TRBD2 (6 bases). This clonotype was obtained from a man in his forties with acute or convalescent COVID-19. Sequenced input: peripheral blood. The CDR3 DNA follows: TGTGCCACCAGTGAAGCGGACTACCTCCGGGGGCAGTACTTC. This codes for CATSEADYLRGQYF.